These T cell receptor beta chains were read from a single sample in a study of cytomegalovirus exposure and HLA in healthy donors. Produced via immunoSEQ multiplex PCR; TCRdb's table is partial and in-frame only. Counted here are approximately 240,000 clones, 82% occurring once; the ten biggest clones make up over 5%. What was sequenced was PBMCs. The receptor source for this set is a middle-aged woman in good health and CMV-seropositive. CDR3s include the opening cysteine and the closing phenylalanine or tryptophan. D genes are given only for firm matches. Some rows mark clone size as missing; the rest say once, few, many or name a class of expanded clone.

>TRBV6-6|-|TRBJ1-2|-
TGTGCCAGCACCTCCGTTGGGCAGGGCTCCGGGGGCTACACCTTC
CASTSVGQGSGGYTF
>TRBV29-1|-|TRBJ2-7|TRBD1
TGCAGCGTTTCCTGGACAGGGAGCAACGAGCAGTACTTC
CSVSWTGSNEQYF
>TRBV28|few|TRBJ2-3|-
TGTGCCAGCAGTACGGTCGGGACTAGCACAGATACGCAGTATTTT
CASSTVGTSTDTQYF
>TRBV5-1|once|TRBJ1-2|TRBD1
TGCGCCAGCAGGACAGGGGGCCCAGGGGACTATGGCTACACCTTC
CASRTGGPGDYGYTF
>TRBV9|-|TRBJ2-1|TRBD2
TGTGCCAGCAGCCCGACTAGCGGGAGGGCCCGAGAGCAGTTCTTC
CASSPTSGRAREQFF
>TRBV30|-|TRBJ2-3|TRBD2
TGTGCCTGGAGTACCCTTCGACTAGCGGGGAGCACAGATACGCAGTATTTT
CAWSTLRLAGSTDTQYF
>TRBV6-1|once|TRBJ2-2|-
TGTGCCAGCAGTGCTACTAGCCCGAACACCGGGGAGCTGTTTTTT
CASSATSPNTGELFF
>TRBV19|-|TRBJ1-1|TRBD1
TGTGCCAGTAGAGGGGGCAACTGGCGCATGAACACTGAAGCTTTCTTT
CASRGGNWRMNTEAFF
>TRBV5-1|-|TRBJ2-2|TRBD1
TGCGCCAGCAGTCCAGGGGGCGAGGTCACCGGGGAGCTGTTTTTT
CASSPGGEVTGELFF
>TRBV5-1|once|TRBJ2-5|TRBD1
TGCGCCAGCAGCCCGGGACAGGGGGTAAACCGAGAGACCCAGTACTTC
CASSPGQGVNRETQYF
>TRBV7-3|-|TRBJ1-1|TRBD1
TGTGCCAGCAGCTGGGGGACAGTGAACACTGAAGCTTTCTTT
CASSWGTVNTEAFF
>TRBV5-1|-|TRBJ2-5|TRBD2
TGCGCCAGCAGCTTGGCGGGACTAGCGAGCGACTCCCAAGAGACCCAGTACTTC
CASSLAGLASDSQETQYF